This TCR beta chain was observed in a study of cytomegalovirus exposure and HLA in healthy donors. Study results and caveats: Cytomegalovirus-associated status was assigned to 150 to 200 TCR beta chains. Looking again later, the authors saw that most CMV-associated TCR beta chains seemed HLA-restricted.

Points on this clone: Its matching antigen is unknown.

Researchers ran the PCR with 60 Vbeta and 13 Jbeta primers. Profiled with immunoSEQ multiplex PCR; TCRdb holds only in-frame clones, not every one. The profile shows 90,000 to 120,000 clones, roughly 88% of them singletons. The CDR3 is 17 amino acids. Germline lookup yields CDR1 LGHNA and CDR2 YSLEER. V was shortened by 0 bases and J by 6 bases, with 20 bases between the two germline ends. The sequencing sample was made of PBMCs. The genes are TRBV4-3 and TRBJ1-1; D unresolved. The sequence derives from a woman between 18 and 29 years old in good health and CMV-seronegative. The CDR3 here is CASSQDSTYAAGAEAFF. Here the CDR3 DNA reads TGCGCCAGCAGCCAAGATAGTACGTACGCCGCGGGTGCTGAAGCTTTCTTT.